This T cell receptor beta chain was captured in a study of memory CD4+ T cells and cytomegalovirus serostatus. In the study overall: Donors were healthy Belgian adults, several CMV seropositive and some 24 seronegative.

Sequencing was performed with immunoSEQ multiplex PCR; in TCRdb, only in-frame clones are kept and a portion is missing. This sample yields tens of thousands of clones, of which around 85% are seen a single time; around 0.83% belongs to the top ten. With 1 base removed from V and 5 bases from J, the gap between germline ends came to 12 bases. Germline V gives CDR1 SNHLY, CDR2 FYNNEI. This CDR3 has 14 residues. The sort gate was single viable CD3+CD4+CD8-CD45RO+ cells for memory CD4+ T cells. Serum IgG to CMV pp150, pp28, p38 and p52 defined serostatus. CD4+ T cells were isolated by positive magnetic selection. About this clone: Its specificity is unknown.

Study-level results: Suggested: most of the CMV-linked TCR signature lies in CD4+ memory cells.

This clonotype originated in an adult in good health and CMV-seronegative. The chain links TRBV2 to TRBJ2-7; perhaps TRBD1 as D (5 bases). Sequenced input: memory CD4+ T cells from blood. The CDR3 nucleotides read TGTGCCAGCAGTGAAGTAGCAGGGAACAACGAGCAGTACTTC. This sequence encodes CASSEVAGNNEQYF.